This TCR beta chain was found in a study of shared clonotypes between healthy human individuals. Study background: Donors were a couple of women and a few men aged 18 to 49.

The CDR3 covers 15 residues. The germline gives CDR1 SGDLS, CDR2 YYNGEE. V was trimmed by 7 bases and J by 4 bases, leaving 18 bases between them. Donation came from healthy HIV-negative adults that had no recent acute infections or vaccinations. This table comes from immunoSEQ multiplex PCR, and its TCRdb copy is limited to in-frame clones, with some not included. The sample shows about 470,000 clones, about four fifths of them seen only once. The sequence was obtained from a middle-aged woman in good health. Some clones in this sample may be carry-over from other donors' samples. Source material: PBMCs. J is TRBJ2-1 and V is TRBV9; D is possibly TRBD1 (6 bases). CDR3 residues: CASSPGQGLYNEQFF. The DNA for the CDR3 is TGTGCCAGCTCTCCTGGGCAGGGGTTGTACAATGAGCAGTTCTTC.